These 9 T cell receptor beta chains were all obtained from the same sample, sequenced in a study of siplizumab effects on memory and regulatory T cells. Assay: immunoSEQ multiplex PCR; the TCRdb copy retains only in-frame clones and omits some. The sample gives around 100,000 clones, 94% of which show up once; less than 1.5% is in the top ten. The specimen sequenced was non-Treg CD4+ T cells sorted from blood. All receptors derive from a human donor in good health.

A remark on this clone: Without the conserved terminal phenylalanine or tryptophan, this CDR3 likely stems from a read error. The limits of the CDR3 on the DNA are not certain, so only TCRdb's listed CDR3 is given. The chain combines TRBV1 with TRBJ2-7; TRBD2 is taken as the D call from the table, unchecked against the DNA. TRBV1 is a pseudogene segment. The CDR3 length is 9 residues, termini included. The CDR3 loop reads CTSSQAGPN.

The chain employs TRBV11-2 and TRBJ1-2; no clear D. Germline V lookup: CDR1 SGHAT, CDR2 FQNNGV. V shed 1 base and J shed 2 bases, with 8 bases lying between them. The CDR3 runs 14 residues. The DNA of the CDR3 is TGTGCCAGCAGCTTAGCACCTTCAAACTATGGCTACACCTTC. This encodes CASSLAPSNYGYTF.

CDR3 DNA sequence: TGTGCCAGCAGTGTTCTTTCCGAGGAATCACCCCTCCACTTT. Its translation is CASSVLSEESPLHF. The V gene is TRBV2, the J gene TRBJ1-6; D is unresolved. Trimming took 4 bases from V and 10 from J, leaving 14 bases between them. The CDR3 has 14 amino acids. Germline V lookup: CDR1 SNHLY, CDR2 FYNNEI.

CDR3 nucleotide sequence: TGTGCCAGCAGTTTTCCTCGACAGGGCTATGGCTACACCTTC. It is translated as CASSFPRQGYGYTF. This sequence joins TRBV28 and TRBJ1-2, with 7 bases fitting TRBD1. Per the germline V gene, CDR1 is MDHEN and CDR2 is SYDVKM. CDR3 size: 14 residues. The ends lost 3 bases at V and 4 bases at J; junction bases unmatched: 5.

The chain couples TRBV6-5 to TRBJ2-1, with 10 bases matching TRBD1. Germline CDR1 MNHEY, CDR2 SVGAGI. V was clipped by 6 bases and J by 7 bases; unmatched bases: 6. The CDR3 contains 14 residues. In nucleotides, the CDR3 is TGTGCCAGCAGCCGCCAGGGACAGGGGAATGAGCAGTTCTTC. It yields the protein CASSRQGQGNEQFF.

This clone was seen a single time. This chain connects TRBV19 to TRBJ1-2; D is possibly TRBD1 (5 bases). The V and J ends lost 3 bases and 2 bases respectively, with 10 bases between them. This CDR3 contains 14 residues. CDR1 and CDR2 from the germline V gene are LNHDA and SQIVND (reference sequence). CDR3 loop: CASSIPGRNYGYTF. The DNA of the CDR3 is TGTGCCAGTAGTATCCCGGGACGCAACTATGGCTACACCTTC.

The chain is built from TRBV28 and TRBJ1-5; TRBD1 aligns across 9 bases. The CDR3 has 15 amino acids. Trimming took 6 bases from V and 6 from J; bases not matched to a gene: 9. Germline loops: CDR1 MDHEN, CDR2 SYDVKM. The CDR3 DNA is TGTGCCAGCAGCTTGGACAGGGGTGTGGTTCAGCCCCAGCATTTT. Protein: CASSLDRGVVQPQHF. Complete variable domain (other parts from reference TRBV28 and TRBJ1-5): DVKVTQSSRYLVKRTGEKVFLECVQDMDHENMFWYRQDPGLGLRLIYFSYDVKMKEKGDIPEGYSVSREKKERFSLILESASTNQTSMYLCASSLDRGVVQPQHFGDGTRLSIL.

This clone showed up just a few times. The V gene is TRBV18, the J gene TRBJ2-4; D might be TRBD1 or TRBD2, each matching 5 bases. Germline assignment: CDR1 KGHSH and CDR2 LQKENI. V lost 3 bases and J 5 bases, leaving 11 bases between the germline ends. The CDR3 contains 14 residues. CDR3: CASSPQGDQNIQYF. Here the CDR3 DNA reads TGTGCCAGCTCACCTCAAGGGGACCAAAACATTCAGTACTTC.

J is TRBJ1-2 and V is TRBV5-4; no definite D call. Germline V gene sequence: CDR1 SGHNT, CDR2 YYREEE (reference sequence). The CDR3 has 13 amino acids. Trimming took 2 bases from V and 1 from J, leaving 6 bases between them. The CDR3 bases are TGTGCCAGCAGCTTCGGGAGTAACTATGGCTACACCTTC. This translates into CASSFGSNYGYTF.